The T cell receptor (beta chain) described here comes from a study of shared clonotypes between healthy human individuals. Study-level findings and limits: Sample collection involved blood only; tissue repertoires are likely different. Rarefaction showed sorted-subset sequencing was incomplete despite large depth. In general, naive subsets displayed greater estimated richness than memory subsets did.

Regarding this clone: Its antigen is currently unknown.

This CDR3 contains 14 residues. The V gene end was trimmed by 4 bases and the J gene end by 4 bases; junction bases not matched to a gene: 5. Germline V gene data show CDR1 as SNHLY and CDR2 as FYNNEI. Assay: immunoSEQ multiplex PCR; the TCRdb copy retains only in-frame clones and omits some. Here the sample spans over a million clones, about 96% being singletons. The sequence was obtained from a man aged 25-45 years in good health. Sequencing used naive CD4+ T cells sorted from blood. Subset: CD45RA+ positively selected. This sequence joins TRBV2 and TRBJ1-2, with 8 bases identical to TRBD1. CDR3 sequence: CASSAQGAGYGYTF. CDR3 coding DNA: TGTGCCAGCAGTGCTCAGGGGGCAGGCTATGGCTACACCTTC.